These 17 T cell receptor beta chains were all obtained from the same sample, sequenced in a study of shared clonotypes between healthy human individuals. The repertoire was sequenced with immunoSEQ multiplex PCR; TCRdb's copy has only in-frame clones and lacks some. Of roughly 2,500,000 clones in the sample, 90% to 95% were seen once. Sequenced input: naive CD4+ T cells from PBMCs. The subset was: CD45RA+ positively selected. All receptors come from a man aged 18 to 29 in good health. Some clones in this sample may be carry-over from other donors' samples.

This chain links TRBV5-6 with TRBJ2-1; 10 nucleotides line up with TRBD1. Germline CDR1 is SGHDT and CDR2 is YYEEEE. The V gene end was trimmed by 4 bases and the J gene end by 9 bases; junction bases not matched to a gene: 10. CDR3 size: 15 residues. CDR3 sequence: CASSPTGGRMGEQFF. The CDR3 DNA follows: TGTGCCAGCAGCCCGACAGGGGGCCGGATGGGTGAGCAGTTCTTC.

The J gene is TRBJ1-2, the V gene TRBV2; 8 bases line up with TRBD1. CDR1 and CDR2 (germline): SNHLY, FYNNEI. The CDR3 contains 14 residues. The V segment lost 8 bases and the J segment 8 bases; nucleotides outside the gene matches: 13. For the CDR3, the DNA is TGTGCCAGCTCGGGACAGGTCGACGGGTCGGGCTACACCTTC. Protein product: CASSGQVDGSGYTF.

A note on this clone: Other DNA sequences in this specimen translate into the identical CDR3. The chain couples TRBV5-1 to TRBJ2-2, with a possible D match to TRBD1 (6 bases). This CDR3 comprises 13 residues. Germline V gene data show CDR1 as SGHRS and CDR2 as YFSETQ. V was pared by 7 bases and J by 4 bases, with 11 bases between. The CDR3 DNA is TGCGCCAGCTCTACAGGGAGCACCGGGGAGCTGTTTTTT. Encoded protein: CASSTGSTGELFF.

The chain has TRBV11-2 and TRBJ1-1; possibly TRBD1 for D (6 bases). V gave up 2 bases and J gave up 2 bases, with 12 bases separating them. This CDR3 comprises 15 residues. Germline V gene lookup returns CDR1 SGHAT and CDR2 FQNNGV. The CDR3 spells CASSLYRQVNTEAFF. For the CDR3, the DNA is TGTGCCAGCAGCTTATACCGACAGGTTAACACTGAAGCTTTCTTT.

The V call is TRBV9, the J call TRBJ1-5; D is undetermined. The CDR3 length is 14 residues. Germline V gives CDR1 SGDLS, CDR2 YYNGEE. The V and J ends lost 0 bases and 8 bases respectively, with 12 bases between them. The CDR3 DNA reads as TGTGCCAGCAGCGTAGGACTCGCGCTGGAGCCCCAGCATTTT. Protein sequence: CASSVGLALEPQHF.

The chain is built from TRBV18 and TRBJ2-2; 9 nucleotides match TRBD1. This CDR3 has 16 residues. CDR1 is KGHSH and CDR2 is LQKENI in the germline V gene. V lost 6 bases and J lost 4; bases outside the gene matches: 9. The CDR3 region has the DNA TGTGCCAGCTCCCGGACGGGACAGGGCGGCACCGGGGAGCTGTTTTTT. Its translation: CASSRTGQGGTGELFF.

This chain uses TRBV25-1 with TRBJ2-2; 8 nucleotides match TRBD2. With V trimmed by 2 bases and J by 4 bases, 6 bases remained unmatched. CDR1 and CDR2 from the germline V gene are MGHDK and SYGVNS. The CDR3 extends over 16 amino acids. The CDR3 sequence is CASSESGSVRTGELFF. In DNA form, the CDR3 reads TGTGCCAGCAGTGAAAGCGGGAGCGTTCGCACCGGGGAGCTGTTTTTT.

The CDR3, as DNA: TGTGCCACCCCCTCGGGAGGGGAGAAGGATACGCAGTATTTT. Amino acids: CATPSGGEKDTQYF. This chain joins TRBV5-4 and TRBJ2-3; 8 positions agree with TRBD2. Germline V gene sequence: CDR1 SGHNT, CDR2 YYREEE (reference sequence). V gave up 9 bases and J gave up 6 bases; unmatched junction bases: 12. This CDR3 contains 14 residues.

This clone occurred once. In the same sample, other DNA sequences code for this CDR3. V and J are TRBV7-3 and TRBJ1-1, with TRBD1 matching over 9 bases. Trimming cost V 3 bases and J 5 bases; bases outside gene matches: 1. The V gene's germline CDR1 is SGHTA and CDR2 FQGTGA. This CDR3 is built from 13 residues. The CDR3 spells CASSLDRGTEAFF. CDR3 sequence (DNA): TGTGCCAGCAGCTTGGACAGGGGTACTGAAGCTTTCTTT.

The chain is built from TRBV6-6 and TRBJ1-1; possible D gene TRBD1, 5 bases. The CDR3 runs 14 residues. CDR1 and CDR2 from the germline V gene are MNHNY and SVGAGI (reference sequence). Trimming stripped 4 bases from V and 4 bases from J, with 13 bases between. CDR3 bases: TGTGCCAGCAGTTCCCCTCCGGGGGGCACTGAAGCTTTCTTT. It yields the protein CASSSPPGGTEAFF.

This sequence joins TRBV6-5 and TRBJ2-7, with TRBD2 identical over 12 bases. V trimming: 2 bases; J trimming: 7 bases; junction bases outside the gene matches: 9. The CDR3 is 16 residues long. Germline lookup yields CDR1 MNHEY and CDR2 SVGAGI. The CDR3 coding sequence is TGTGCCAGCAGTTACAACCGGCTAGCGGGAGGGGGTGAGCAGTACTTC. Translating it yields CASSYNRLAGGGEQYF.

Of note for this clone: Other DNA sequences in this specimen translate into the identical CDR3. V and J are TRBV5-1 and TRBJ1-1; D is perhaps TRBD1 (6 bases). In germline, CDR1 is SGHRS, CDR2 YFSETQ. The length of the CDR3 is 13 residues. The V gene lost 0 bases and the J gene lost 6 bases, with 9 bases spanning the gap. The CDR3 DNA reads as TGCGCCAGCAGCTTGGTTCCAGGGGCTGAAGCTTTCTTT. Its protein is CASSLVPGAEAFF.

The chain couples TRBV6-1 to TRBJ1-3; tentatively, D is TRBD1 (5 bases). Trimming removed 4 bases at V and 7 bases at J, with 20 bases between. The CDR3 sequence is 16 residues long. Germline CDR1 and CDR2: MNHNS and SASEGT. The CDR3 coding sequence is TGTGCCAGCAGTGCTCAGATCAGGGAACGGGTGAACACCATATATTTT. Its translation is CASSAQIRERVNTIYF.

The V call is TRBV2, the J call TRBJ2-5; D might be TRBD2 (7 bases). Between the trimmed V and J ends, which lost 3 bases and 7 bases, there was a span of 15 bases. Germline V lookup: CDR1 SNHLY, CDR2 FYNNEI. The CDR3 runs 14 residues. In DNA, the CDR3 is TGTGCCAGCAGTGATCGGGCAGGGGAGGGGACCCAGTACTTC. Translation: CASSDRAGEGTQYF.

The chain recombines TRBV15 with TRBJ1-2, with D possibly matching TRBD1 (5 bases). This CDR3 spans 14 amino acids. Germline loops: CDR1 LNHNV, CDR2 YYDKDF (reference sequence). Trimming shortened V by 1 base and J by 5 bases, and 11 bases separated the two germline ends. CDR3 nucleotides: TGTGCCACCAGCAGAGTAGGGGAAGATTATGGCTACACCTTC. Translating it yields CATSRVGEDYGYTF.

This chain connects TRBV9 to TRBJ2-3; TRBD1 aligns across 8 bases. The CDR3 extends over 14 amino acids. V shed 3 bases, J shed 4 bases, and the junction held 4 bases outside the gene matches. Looked up from germline, CDR1 is SGDLS and CDR2 is YYNGEE. CDR3 in amino acids: CASSAQTGADTQYF. The DNA of the CDR3 is TGTGCCAGCAGCGCTCAGACAGGGGCAGATACGCAGTATTTT.

The chain links TRBV6-5 to TRBJ2-2; D tentatively fits TRBD1 or TRBD2 (5 bases each). V gave up 5 bases and J gave up 5 bases, with 9 bases separating them. The CDR3 consists of 13 residues. Germline assignment: CDR1 MNHEY and CDR2 SVGAGI. The CDR3 nucleotides are TGTGCCAGCAGTCAGGGAGCAACCGGGGAGCTGTTTTTT. Its protein product is CASSQGATGELFF.